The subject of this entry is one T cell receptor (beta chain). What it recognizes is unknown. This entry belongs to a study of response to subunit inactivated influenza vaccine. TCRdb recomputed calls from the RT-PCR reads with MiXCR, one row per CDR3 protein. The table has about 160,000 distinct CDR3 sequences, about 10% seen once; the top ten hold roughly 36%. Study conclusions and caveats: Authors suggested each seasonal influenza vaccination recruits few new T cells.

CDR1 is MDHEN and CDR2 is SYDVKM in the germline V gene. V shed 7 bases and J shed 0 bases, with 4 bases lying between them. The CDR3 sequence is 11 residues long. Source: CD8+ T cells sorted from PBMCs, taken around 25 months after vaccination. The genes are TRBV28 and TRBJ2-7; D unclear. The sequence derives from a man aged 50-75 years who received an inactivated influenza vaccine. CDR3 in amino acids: CASKLSYEQYF. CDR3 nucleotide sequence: TGTGCCAGCAAACTCTCCTACGAGCAGTACTTC. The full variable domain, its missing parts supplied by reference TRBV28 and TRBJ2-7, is DVKVTQSSRYLVKRTGEKVFLECVQDMDHENMFWYRQDPGLGLRLIYFSYDVKMKEKGDIPEGYSVSREKKERFSLILESASTNQTSMYLCASKLSYEQYFGPGTRLTVT.